The sequence of this T cell receptor (beta chain) was determined in a study of blood T cell repertoires in COVID-19. Study details: Acute and convalescent COVID-19 samples came from the United States, Italy and Spain. In each case, the material was cDNA or gDNA derived from T cells, B-cell-depleted T cells, or PBMCs.

In the original processing: Using reference gene primer amplification, nucleated cell counts were estimated. TCRdb keeps only in-frame clones here, not all; method: immunoSEQ multiplex PCR. The V and J calls and clone size come from that table; D and trimming were worked out from the DNA. Of about 130,000 clones in the sample, roughly 79% were seen once. Trimming removed 2 bases at V and 0 bases at J, with 13 bases between. Per the germline V gene, CDR1 is SGHVS and CDR2 is FNYEAQ. The CDR3 runs 16 residues. The clonotype comes from a human donor in a cohort sampled during active COVID-19. The sequenced material came from peripheral blood. The chain uses TRBV7-6 and TRBJ1-1; possible D gene TRBD1, 6 bases. CDR3 coding DNA: TGTGCCAGCAGCTTAAATCAGGGGCAATTGAACACTGAAGCTTTCTTT. Protein product: CASSLNQGQLNTEAFF.